A selection of T cell receptor beta chains follows, all from one sample in a study of cytomegalovirus exposure and HLA in healthy donors. Using immunoSEQ multiplex PCR, the repertoire was profiled, and TCRdb retains in-frame clones only, with some absent. The sample has roughly 170,000 clones; 77% are singletons. What was sequenced was PBMCs. These receptors originate from a woman in her thirties in good health and CMV-seropositive. CDR3s leave out the opening cysteine and the closing phenylalanine or tryptophan. Fields, in order: J gene, V gene, CDR3 protein.

>TRBJ1-2|TRBV6-5
ASTMGAGGGYT
>TRBJ1-5|TRBV28
ASRWDRLSNQPQH
>TRBJ2-6|TRBV7-6
ASSLLQGPGANVLT
>TRBJ1-2|TRBV19
ASSVAGVRYGYT
>TRBJ2-1|TRBV27
ASTKGDEQF
>TRBJ2-5|TRBV7-3
ASSPTSGTKQETQY
>TRBJ1-1|TRBV7-3
ASSLPGAEAF
>TRBJ2-7|TRBV30
AWTIGGYEQY
>TRBJ1-2|TRBV4-2
ASSQDSANRYGYT
>TRBJ2-7|TRBV6-1
ASSTQGDGAEQY
>TRBJ1-1|TRBV10-3
AITRDRAGTTEAF
>TRBJ2-7|TRBV27
ASGPGHHFYEQY
>TRBJ2-5|TRBV7-8
ASSLFLQGAGKTQY
>TRBJ1-2|TRBV27
ASRQTGEANYGYT
>TRBJ1-1|TRBV19
ASSILTGNTEAF
>TRBJ1-2|TRBV7-9
ASSLRTGGNYGYT
>TRBJ2-6|TRBV12-5
ASGLVGTGNLGANVLT
>TRBJ1-1|TRBV10-3
AISEHGNTEAF
>TRBJ2-2|TRBV6-5
ASRIFTGVRGELF
>TRBJ2-1|TRBV10-2
ASSGASGSFDNEQF
>TRBJ2-5|TRBV19
ASSNGGGETQY
>TRBJ1-5|TRBV30
AWGTGYQPQH